In its sample, the clone carrying this T cell receptor beta chain was seen once. The target antigen is unknown. The sample comes from a study of OX40 agonist ivuxolimab in advanced cancers. TCRdb keeps only in-frame clones here, not all; method: immunoSEQ multiplex PCR. This sample has 75,000 to 100,000 clones, with 90% to 95% found just once. This CDR3 has 15 residues. CDR1 MNHNS and CDR2 SASEGT come from the germline V gene. The junction had 7 bases not matched to a gene; V was cut back by 7 bases and J by 1 base. Study-wide results and caveats: The study did not work out the antigen specificity of the expanded peripheral T cells.

The sequenced sample was CD4+ or CD8+ T cells sorted from blood, obtained in a trial of the OX40 agonist ivuxolimab. This TCR came from an adult with an advanced solid tumor such as melanoma, head and neck, liver or kidney cancer. The chain employs TRBV6-1 and TRBJ2-3; 8 nucleotides align to TRBD1. The CDR3 region is CASTKTGVRTDTQYF. The CDR3 DNA reads as TGTGCCAGCACCAAGACAGGGGTCCGCACAGATACGCAGTATTTT.